This T cell receptor (beta chain) was found in a study of T-cell reconstitution after alpha-beta-depleted transplantation in children. Unique molecular identifiers were incorporated during preparation of the TCRbeta library. TCRdb re-analysed the PCR reads in MiXCR, keeping a single row per CDR3 protein. The sample has roughly 300,000 distinct CDR3 sequences, 9.9% seen once. CDR1 and CDR2 from the germline V gene are SEHNR and FQNEAQ (reference sequence). The V gene end was trimmed by 3 bases and the J gene end by 4 bases; junction bases not matched to a gene: 3. The CDR3 is 15 amino acids. This chain links TRBV7-9 with TRBJ2-1, with 10 bases matching TRBD1. Material: PBMCs from the stem cell graft donor, obtained from the stem cell graft. The sequence was collected from a human donor who donated a stem cell graft to a child with SCID. CDR3 amino acids: CASSFRQGAYNEQFF. CDR3 nucleotides: TGTGCCAGCAGCTTCCGACAGGGGGCGTACAATGAGCAGTTCTTC.